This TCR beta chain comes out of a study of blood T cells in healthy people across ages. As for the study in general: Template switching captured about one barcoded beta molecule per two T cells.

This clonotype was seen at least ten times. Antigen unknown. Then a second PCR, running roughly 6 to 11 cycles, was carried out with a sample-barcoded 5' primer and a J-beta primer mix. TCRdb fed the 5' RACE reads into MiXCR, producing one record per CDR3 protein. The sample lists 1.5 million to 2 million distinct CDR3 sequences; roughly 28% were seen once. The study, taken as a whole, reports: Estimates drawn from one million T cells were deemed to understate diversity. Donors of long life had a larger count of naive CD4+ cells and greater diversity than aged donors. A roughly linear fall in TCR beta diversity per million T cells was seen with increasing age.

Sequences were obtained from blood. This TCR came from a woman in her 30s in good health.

The DNA for the CDR3 is TGTGCCAGCAGCTCCCCGACAGGGAAGACCCAGTACTTC. Protein product: CASSSPTGKTQYF. V usage is TRBV5-6 and J usage is TRBJ2-5, with 7 nucleotides matching TRBD1. The ends lost 3 bases at V and 6 bases at J; junction bases unmatched: 5. Germline assignment: CDR1 SGHDT and CDR2 YYEEEE. The CDR3 has 13 residues.